The 2 T cell receptor beta chains in this list originate from one sample, sequenced in a study of T cells in Graves' hyperthyroidism and ophthalmopathy (dated 2019 in TCRdb). The library was generated by multiplex PCR. Reads for this sample came from an Illumina HiSeq 2000. TCR beta CDR3 regions were amplified from RNA transcripts. The TCR CDR3 was subjected to a first round of RT-PCR using the HTBI primer set and the Qiagen OneStep RT-PCR kit. Using fastp trimming at Q25 and MiXCR clonotype assembly, TCRdb reanalyzed the public sequencing data and kept in-frame beta chains. Each CDR3 protein appears once, grouped with its most common genes and DNA. For this sample the table gives over 700,000 distinct CDR3 sequences, of which 35% to 45% were detected only once. The ten largest account for about 8.9% of the sample. The sequenced material came from blood. These receptors came from a man aged 18 to 30 with Graves' hyperthyroidism.

This chain links TRBV5-1 with TRBJ2-7; 11 positions match TRBD1. The trim removed 0 bases at V and 2 bases at J, leaving 10 bases unmatched. The CDR3 covers 18 residues. Germline CDR1 and CDR2: SGHRS and YFSETQ. CDR3 in amino acids: CASSLAAPDRGQAYEQYF. In nucleotides, the CDR3 is TGCGCCAGCAGCTTGGCCGCGCCGGACAGGGGGCAAGCCTACGAGCAGTACTTC.

This clonotype was observed many times. The chain uses TRBV20-1 and TRBJ1-1, with a tentative D call TRBD1 (5 bases). Trimming stripped 1 base from V and 1 base from J, with 7 bases between. The CDR3 contains 13 residues. Germline CDR1 DFQATT, CDR2 SNEGSKA (reference sequence). CDR3 sequence (DNA): TGCAGTGCTAGAGGTGGACAGAACACTGAAGCTTTCTTT. This translates into CSARGGQNTEAFF.